The clone carrying this T cell receptor (beta chain) has just a few counts. Its antigen is still unknown. Two oligonucleotides, mixed equimolar, formed the beta constant-region primer covering TRBC1 and TRBC2. The ligated cDNA underwent four PCR rounds using SP2 and nested alpha and beta constant-region primers. TCRdb reprocessed the UMI-ligation and nested PCR reads with MiXCR, giving one entry per CDR3 protein. The sample lists around 93,000 distinct CDR3 sequences; 11% were seen once. The data derive from a study of naive and memory T cell subsets. Findings and limits, study-wide: Gini index rose across naive, CM, EM and EMRA in CD4 and CD8. Naive repertoires, especially CD8, held a few larger clonotypes, possibly memory cells re-expressing CD45RA.

The CDR3 totals 13 residues. With 1 base removed from V and 4 bases from J, the gap between germline ends came to 7 bases. The germline V gene encodes CDR1 LGHDT and CDR2 YNNKEL (reference sequence). This sequence originates from a human donor in good health. The V gene is TRBV3-1, the J gene TRBJ1-2; D is unclear. The sequenced material came from naive CD4+ T cells from blood. The CDR3 spells CASSQGGIYGYTF. Written as DNA, the CDR3 is TGTGCCAGCAGCCAAGGGGGTATCTATGGCTACACCTTC.